These 18 T cell receptor beta chains share one sample of origin, sequenced in a study of technical replicates of blood from a few donors. Repertoires were generated with immunoSEQ multiplex PCR, while TCRdb's copy carries only in-frame clones and drops some. The data contain roughly 76,000 clones, 80% to 90% of them singletons. The sequencing input was PBMCs. These receptors all stem from a human donor in good health. Some clones in this sample may be carry-over from other donors' samples.

This chain links TRBV5-4 with TRBJ2-3; 12 nucleotides agree with TRBD2. The length of the CDR3 is 16 residues. Germline lookup yields CDR1 SGHNT and CDR2 YYREEE (reference sequence). Trimming at V came to 3 bases and at J to 4 bases, leaving 6 bases not matched to a gene. The CDR3 DNA sequence: TGTGCCAGCAGCTCGCGACTAGCGGGAGTTTCAGATACGCAGTATTTT. Protein: CASSSRLAGVSDTQYF. The variable domain in full, with the rest retrieved from reference TRBV5-4 and TRBJ2-3, is ETGVTQSPTHLIKTRGQQVTLRCSSQSGHNTVSWYQQALGQGPQFIFQYYREEENGRGNFPPRFSGLQFPNYSSELNVNALELDDSALYLCASSSRLAGVSDTQYFGPGTRLTVL.

A single count supports this clone. CDR3 in amino acids: CASSQGQGTFEQYF. The CDR3 nucleotides read TGTGCCAGCTCACAGGGACAGGGGACCTTCGAGCAGTACTTC. The chain is built from TRBV18 and TRBJ2-7; 10 bases line up with TRBD1. The junction had 6 bases not matched to a gene; V was cut back by 4 bases and J by 6 bases. This CDR3 has 14 amino acids. CDR1 and CDR2 from the germline V gene are KGHSH and LQKENI.

The chain employs TRBV13 and TRBJ1-3, with TRBD1 identical over 7 bases. The CDR3 contains 17 residues. V dropped 4 bases and J dropped 1; count of bases not matched to a gene: 10. Germline values: CDR1 PRHDT, CDR2 FYEKMQ (reference sequence). CDR3 region: CASSSATGQDSGNTIYF. The CDR3 bases are TGTGCCAGCAGCTCAGCGACAGGACAGGATTCTGGAAACACCATATATTTT.

This clone occurred a few times. The V gene is TRBV2, the J gene TRBJ1-2, with D tentatively TRBD1 (6 bases). Germline CDR1 and CDR2: SNHLY and FYNNEI. The V gene lost 5 bases and the J gene lost 3 bases, with 13 bases spanning the gap. The CDR3 extends over 14 amino acids. The CDR3 nucleotides are TGTGCCAGCAGTCTAACAGGGAGTGACTATGGCTACACCTTC. This sequence encodes CASSLTGSDYGYTF.

V usage is TRBV6-6 and J usage is TRBJ1-2; D gene uncertain. The CDR3 length is 12 residues. CDR1 MNHNY and CDR2 SVGAGI come from the germline V gene (reference sequence). With 6 bases removed from V and 7 bases from J, the gap between germline ends came to 12 bases. Here the CDR3 DNA reads TGTGCCAGCAGCTCTTATTCGAGTGGCTACACCTTC. Translated, it gives CASSSYSSGYTF.

The gene calls are TRBV7-6 and TRBJ2-7; D perhaps matches TRBD1 (6 bases). This CDR3 has 19 amino acids. CDR1 and CDR2 from the germline V gene are SGHVS and FNYEAQ. V dropped 5 bases and J dropped 5 bases, with 31 bases sitting between them. The CDR3 bases are TGTGCCAGCAGCCCAACGGCCCCTGGGCCCCAGTATAGGGACAACGAGCAGTACTTC. Translating gives CASSPTAPGPQYRDNEQYF.

The chain is built from TRBV6-6 and TRBJ2-7; the D gene is possibly TRBD1 (6 bases). Germline-derived CDR1 and CDR2 are MNHNY and SVGAGI (reference sequence). The CDR3 spans 15 residues. V lost 5 bases, J lost 4 bases, and 18 bases lay in between. Here the CDR3 DNA reads TGTGCCAGCAGTCCTACCTCGATCACAGGGTACGAGCAGTACTTC. As protein: CASSPTSITGYEQYF.

The gene calls are TRBV7-2 and TRBJ2-1; D is undetermined. CDR1 is SGHTA and CDR2 is FQGNSA in the germline V gene. CDR3 size: 14 residues. V lost 5 bases to trimming and J lost 3 bases, with 11 bases between them. Here the CDR3 reads CASSPRVVYNEQFF. The CDR3 coding sequence is TGTGCCAGCAGCCCCCGGGTGGTCTACAATGAGCAGTTCTTC.

The CDR3 protein is CAISEGGAKPYEQYF. CDR3 DNA: TGTGCCATCAGTGAGGGTGGGGCGAAGCCCTACGAGCAGTACTTC. The chain combines TRBV10-3 with TRBJ2-7; D may be TRBD1 (5 bases). CDR3 length: 15 residues. The V and J ends lost 2 bases and 2 bases respectively, with 13 bases between them. The germline gives CDR1 ENHRY, CDR2 SYGVKD.

This sequence joins TRBV7-3 and TRBJ2-1; 10 positions match TRBD2. From germline, CDR1 is SGHTA and CDR2 FQGTGA. V lost 5 bases and J lost 0; bases outside the gene matches: 10. The CDR3 extends over 18 amino acids. For the CDR3, the DNA is TGTGCCAGCAGCCTCCGGGGGACTAGCGCGAGCTCCTACAATGAGCAGTTCTTC. Amino acids: CASSLRGTSASSYNEQFF.

This chain uses TRBV5-1 with TRBJ2-2; 8 bases are shared with TRBD2. Germline lookup yields CDR1 SGHRS and CDR2 YFSETQ. Trimming at V came to 0 bases and at J to 4 bases, leaving 2 bases not matched to a gene. This CDR3 has 15 residues. The CDR3 region has the DNA TGCGCCAGCAGCTTGGTGCTAGCGGGCACCGGGGAGCTGTTTTTT. Translation: CASSLVLAGTGELFF.

The rearrangement uses TRBV6-5 and TRBJ2-5; D remains ambiguous. The last part of the DNA fits TRBJ2-7 better; the J call may be wrong. CDR3 size: 13 residues. Germline CDR1 and CDR2: MNHEY and SVGAGI. The CDR3 DNA follows: TGTGCCAGCAGTTACTCGATCGCCTACGAGCAGTACTTC. Encoded protein: CASSYSIAYEQYF.

J is TRBJ2-7 and V is TRBV15; D is possibly TRBD2 (5 bases). Germline CDR1 is LNHNV and CDR2 is YYDKDF (reference sequence). V lost 8 bases and J 3 bases, leaving 20 bases between the germline ends. CDR3 length: 15 residues. The CDR3 sequence is CATRPGENIDYEQYF. CDR3 nucleotides: TGTGCCACCCGTCCCGGGGAAAATATAGACTACGAGCAGTACTTC.

The table lists this clone with a count of one. The genes are TRBV4-2 and TRBJ2-2; 8 bases align to TRBD2. Looked up from germline, CDR1 is LGHNA and CDR2 is YNFKEQ. The V segment lost 4 bases and the J segment 1 base; nucleotides outside the gene matches: 8. The CDR3 is 17 residues long. The CDR3 nucleotides read TGTGCCAGCAGCCGCGGACTAGCCCGGAAGAACACCGGGGAGCTGTTTTTT. Protein: CASSRGLARKNTGELFF.

The rearrangement uses TRBV13 and TRBJ2-7; 10 bases align to TRBD1. Unmatched junction bases numbered 6, after V lost 5 bases and J lost 2 bases. This CDR3 has 15 residues. From germline, CDR1 is PRHDT and CDR2 FYEKMQ (reference sequence). CDR3 sequence reads: CASSLDRGRTYEQYF. CDR3 bases: TGTGCCAGCAGCCTGGACAGGGGGAGAACCTACGAGCAGTACTTC.

This rearrangement joins TRBV6-5 to TRBJ2-3; 11 bases are a match to TRBD2. With V trimmed by 10 bases and J by 6 bases, 9 bases remained unmatched. In germline, CDR1 is MNHEY, CDR2 SVGAGI. The CDR3 runs 14 residues. CDR3 protein: CATLSGGAGDTQYF. CDR3 coding DNA: TGTGCCACCCTTAGCGGGGGGGCCGGGGATACGCAGTATTTT.

This chain joins TRBV21-1 and TRBJ2-7; the D call TRBD2 from the table was never checked on the DNA. TRBV21-1 is a pseudogene segment. There are 12 residues in the CDR3. DNA for the CDR3: TGTGCCAGTAGCGGGAGTAACCACGAGCAGTACTTC. The encoded protein is CASSGSNHEQYF.

This chain joins TRBV18 and TRBJ1-1; weak D call: TRBD1 (6 bases). The CDR3 is 13 amino acids. The V end lost 6 bases, the J end lost 4 bases, and 12 bases lay between the germline ends. Germline V gene sequence: CDR1 KGHSH, CDR2 LQKENI. The CDR3 loop is CASSATGTTEAFF. The CDR3 bases are TGTGCCAGCTCCGCGACAGGAACCACTGAAGCTTTCTTT.